What follows are 30 T cell receptor beta chains derived from one specimen sequenced in a study of blood T cell repertoires in COVID-19. Produced via immunoSEQ multiplex PCR; TCRdb's table is partial and in-frame only. The table shows under 250,000 clones, with about four fifths occurring only once. The sample was peripheral blood. These receptors came from a woman aged 80 or over with acute or convalescent COVID-19.

The chain recombines TRBV30 with TRBJ1-5; TRBD1 matches at 7 bases. The CDR3 contains 16 residues. Germline V gene data show CDR1 as GTSNPN and CDR2 as SVGIG (reference sequence). After removal of 3 bases from V and 1 base from J, the junction contained 9 bases not matched to a gene. For the CDR3, the DNA is TGTGCCTGGAGGAAGGGGGCTTCGGGAAGCAATCAGCCCCAGCATTTT. It is translated as CAWRKGASGSNQPQHF.

Note on this clone: The sample contains more than one DNA sequence encoding this CDR3. The chain uses TRBV3-1 (or the pseudogene TRBV3-2) and TRBJ1-1; TRBD1 matches 7 bases. CDR3 size: 13 residues. The V segment lost 4 bases and the J segment 1 base; nucleotides outside the gene matches: 0. In germline, CDR1 is LGHDT, CDR2 YNNKEL (reference sequence). Here the CDR3 DNA reads TGTGCCAGCAGCCGGACAGGGAACACTGAAGCTTTCTTT. Translating gives CASSRTGNTEAFF.

A single count supports this clone. The chain combines TRBV11-3 with TRBJ2-3; D perhaps matches TRBD2 (6 bases). Germline V gives CDR1 SGHNT, CDR2 YENEEA. V was shortened by 1 base and J by 2 bases, with 13 bases between the two germline ends. The CDR3 spans 16 residues. The CDR3 is CASSLVPGGITDTQYF. The CDR3 DNA follows: TGTGCCAGCAGCTTAGTCCCCGGGGGAATCACAGATACGCAGTATTTT. The whole variable domain, filled in from reference TRBV11-3 and TRBJ2-3, reads EAGVVQSPRYKIIEKKQPVAFWCNPISGHNTLYWYLQNLGQGPELLIRYENEEAVDDSQLPKDRFSAERLKGVDSTLKIQPAELGDSAVYLCASSLVPGGITDTQYFGPGTRLTVL.

The V and J genes are TRBV6-5 and TRBJ1-6; 7 positions match TRBD1. Germline V CDR1 and CDR2: MNHEY, SVGAGI. This CDR3 spans 15 amino acids. V was pared by 5 bases and J by 8 bases, with 9 bases of the junction left unmatched. In DNA, the CDR3 is TGTGCCAGCAGTCAGACAGGGATAGTGGATTCACCCCTCCACTTT. Encoded protein: CASSQTGIVDSPLHF.

The chain couples TRBV5-6 to TRBJ2-1; perhaps TRBD1 as D (6 bases). Trimming cost V 0 bases and J 5 bases, with 18 bases left between them. Germline assignment: CDR1 SGHDT and CDR2 YYEEEE. This CDR3 comprises 17 residues. The CDR3 DNA is TGTGCCAGCAGCTTGGATCTGGGGGCCAATTTCCACAATGAGCAGTTCTTC. Translating it yields CASSLDLGANFHNEQFF.

The chain links TRBV20-1 to TRBJ2-3, with TRBD2 as a possible D gene (7 bases). V dropped 6 bases and J dropped 0 bases, with 22 bases sitting between them. The CDR3 has 17 amino acids. Germline CDR1 DFQATT, CDR2 SNEGSKA (reference sequence). As DNA, the CDR3 is TGCAGTGCCAGTCTCGCGGGGGCCACCTCTAGCACAGATACGCAGTATTTT. Protein product: CSASLAGATSSTDTQYF.

The rearrangement uses TRBV19 and TRBJ1-2; 8 nucleotides match TRBD1. Per the germline V gene, CDR1 is LNHDA and CDR2 is SQIVND (reference sequence). Unmatched junction bases numbered 10, after V lost 9 bases and J lost 7 bases. This CDR3 is 13 amino acids long. Here the CDR3 reads CASWDRRLSGYTF. The CDR3 DNA is TGTGCCAGCTGGGACAGGCGTTTAAGTGGCTACACCTTC. The variable domain in full, with the rest retrieved from reference TRBV19 and TRBJ1-2, is DGGITQSPKYLFRKEGQNVTLSCEQNLNHDAMYWYRQDPGQGLRLIYYSQIVNDFQKGDIAEGYSVSREKKESFPLTVTSAQKNPTAFYLCASWDRRLSGYTFGSGTRLTVV.

The chain employs TRBV19 and TRBJ1-5; TRBD1 matches 7 bases. The CDR3 has 13 residues. CDR1 LNHDA and CDR2 SQIVND come from the germline V gene (reference sequence). The junction had 3 bases not matched to a gene; V was cut back by 3 bases and J by 7 bases. As DNA, the CDR3 is TGTGCCAGTAGTATCCAGGGGGGACAGCCCCAGCATTTT. It codes for CASSIQGGQPQHF.

The chain combines TRBV11-2 with TRBJ2-7, with D possibly TRBD1 on 6 matching bases. The CDR3 is 12 amino acids. Germline-derived CDR1 and CDR2 are SGHAT and FQNNGV. V lost 7 bases, J lost 4 bases, and 11 bases lay in between. CDR3 sequence: CASTLGGYEQYF. As DNA, the CDR3 is TGTGCCAGCACCCTAGGGGGTTACGAGCAGTACTTC.

The V call is TRBV7-7, the J call TRBJ2-2, with no clear D. V was trimmed by 1 base and J by 0 bases, leaving 9 bases between them. Germline V gene sequence: CDR1 SSHAT, CDR2 FNYEAQ (reference sequence). CDR3 length: 16 amino acids. Here the CDR3 reads CASSLEYRTNTGELFF. CDR3 DNA: TGTGCCAGCAGCTTAGAATACAGAACGAACACCGGGGAGCTGTTTTTT. Together with reference TRBV7-7 and TRBJ2-2, the CDR3 gives the full variable domain: GAGVSQSPRYKVTKRGQDVTLRCDPISSHATLYWYQQALGQGPEFLTYFNYEAQPDKSGLPSDRFSAERPEGSISTLTIQRTEQRDSAMYRCASSLEYRTNTGELFFGEGSRLTVL.

This clone was counted a few times. The chain employs TRBV29-1 and TRBJ1-2; 9 bases fit TRBD1. CDR1 and CDR2 from the germline V gene are SQVTM and ANQGSEA. Trimming cost V 6 bases and J 5 bases; bases outside gene matches: 7. The CDR3 covers 13 residues. The CDR3 DNA sequence: TGCAGCGTATTAGACAGGGGGGCTTATGGCTACACCTTC. Its protein is CSVLDRGAYGYTF.

The chain has TRBV9 and TRBJ2-1; 7 bases are shared with TRBD2. The CDR3 runs 15 residues. Germline V gene sequence: CDR1 SGDLS, CDR2 YYNGEE. With V trimmed by 3 bases and J by 5 bases, 8 bases remained unmatched. The CDR3 DNA reads TGTGCCAGCAGCGCCCCGGGCGGGGGTAACAATGAGCAGTTCTTC. It translates to CASSAPGGGNNEQFF.

This clone was observed a handful of times. At the DNA level, this CDR3 is encoded by other sequences in the same sample as well. This chain links TRBV5-1 with TRBJ1-1, with a tentative D call TRBD1 (5 bases). Looked up from germline, CDR1 is SGHRS and CDR2 is YFSETQ. V was trimmed by 4 bases and J by 1 base, leaving 11 bases between them. The CDR3 contains 14 residues. For the CDR3, the DNA is TGCGCCAGCAGCCCGGGCACAGGGAACACTGAAGCTTTCTTT. This gives the protein CASSPGTGNTEAFF.

The V gene is TRBV7-9, the J gene TRBJ1-4; D is ambiguous. V was pared by 5 bases and J by 8 bases, with 15 bases between. This CDR3 region has 14 residues. Germline CDR1 is SEHNR and CDR2 is FQNEAQ (reference sequence). CDR3 protein: CASSLPGTEEKLFF. The DNA for the CDR3 is TGTGCCAGCAGCCTTCCGGGAACTGAGGAAAAACTGTTTTTT.

The chain has TRBV27 and TRBJ1-6, with 9 bases matching TRBD1. This CDR3 contains 15 residues. Per the germline V gene, CDR1 is MNHEY and CDR2 is SMNVEV (reference sequence). The junction had 7 bases not matched to a gene; V was cut back by 6 bases and J by 7 bases. CDR3 in amino acids: CASRPTGTGNSPLHF. In DNA, the CDR3 is TGTGCCAGCAGACCTACCGGGACAGGGAATTCACCCCTCCACTTT.

In DNA, the CDR3 is TGTGCCAGCAGCCTGGACAGGGTCCGGTATGGCTACACCTTC. Protein product: CASSLDRVRYGYTF. The chain carries TRBV5-4 and TRBJ1-2, with TRBD1 matching 8 bases. The trim removed 4 bases at V and 5 bases at J, leaving 7 bases unmatched. Germline CDR1 and CDR2: SGHNT and YYREEE (reference sequence). CDR3 length equals 14 residues.

The chain recombines TRBV18 with TRBJ2-3, with 11 bases fitting TRBD2. With V trimmed by 3 bases and J by 1 base, 0 bases remained unmatched. CDR3 size: 15 residues. Germline loops: CDR1 KGHSH, CDR2 LQKENI. CDR3 sequence: CASSPGLAGTDTQYF. Here the CDR3 DNA reads TGTGCCAGCTCACCGGGACTAGCGGGCACAGATACGCAGTATTTT.

The V gene is TRBV6-2 or TRBV6-3, the J gene TRBJ1-1; D perhaps matches TRBD1 (6 bases). Germline V gene data show CDR1 as MNHEY and CDR2 as SVGEGT. This CDR3 has 14 residues. Trimming shortened V by 5 bases and J by 4 bases, and 14 bases separated the two germline ends. The CDR3 loop reads CASSTRQVGTEAFF. The CDR3 DNA reads TGTGCCAGCAGTACGCGACAGGTTGGCACTGAAGCTTTCTTT.

This clone was seen once. The rearrangement joins TRBV5-1 to TRBJ2-2; 8 bases line up with TRBD2. Per germline, CDR1 SGHRS and CDR2 YFSETQ. With V trimmed by 0 bases and J by 7 bases, 11 bases remained unmatched. The CDR3 is made up of 17 amino acids. CDR3 bases: TGCGCCAGCAGCTTGGCCGTAACGGGGGGGCGTGGCGGGGAGCTGTTTTTT. Translating gives CASSLAVTGGRGGELFF. The complete variable domain, with remaining parts taken from reference TRBV5-1 and TRBJ2-2, reads KAGVTQTPRYLIKTRGQQVTLSCSPISGHRSVSWYQQTPGQGLQFLFEYFSETQRNKGNFPGRFSGRQFSNSRSEMNVSTLELGDSALYLCASSLAVTGGRGGELFFGEGSRLTVL.

On this clone: The identical CDR3 is also encoded by other nucleotide sequences in the sample. The chain joins TRBV27 to TRBJ1-1; no clear D. V gave up 2 bases and J gave up 5 bases, with 6 bases separating them. This CDR3 comprises 12 residues. The V gene's germline CDR1 is MNHEY and CDR2 SMNVEV (reference sequence). This chain's CDR3 is CASSLRGTEAFF. CDR3 nucleotides: TGTGCCAGCAGTTTACGAGGGACTGAAGCTTTCTTT.

The chain carries TRBV5-6 and TRBJ1-5; D call uncertain. Trimming cost V 3 bases and J 9 bases, with 22 bases left between them. The CDR3 covers 16 residues. Germline V gene sequence: CDR1 SGHDT, CDR2 YYEEEE. CDR3 residues: CASSSRAGRLLGPQHF. The CDR3 nucleotides are TGTGCCAGCAGCTCGCGGGCGGGGAGGTTGTTGGGGCCCCAGCATTTT.

The chain links TRBV6-6 to TRBJ2-1, with D possibly being TRBD2 (6 bases). The length of the CDR3 is 14 residues. The V end was cut by 10 bases, the J end by 0 bases, with 13 bases between. Germline-derived CDR1 and CDR2 are MNHNY and SVGAGI (reference sequence). For the CDR3, the DNA is TGTGCCACCAGGGACGGGAGCTCCTACAATGAGCAGTTCTTC. It yields the protein CATRDGSSYNEQFF.

The chain recombines TRBV29-1 with TRBJ2-1; 15 bases line up with TRBD2. The CDR3 runs 16 residues. Trimming took 8 bases from V and 5 from J; bases not matched to a gene: 10. Germline V gene lookup returns CDR1 SQVTM and CDR2 ANQGSEA. The CDR3 spells CSSGLAGGPLHNEQFF. The CDR3 DNA follows: TGCAGCTCGGGACTAGCGGGGGGCCCCCTGCACAATGAGCAGTTCTTC.

This chain joins TRBV27 and TRBJ1-2; a possible D gene is TRBD1 (6 bases). V lost 5 bases, J lost 8 bases, and 18 bases lay in between. This CDR3 has 14 amino acids. Germline loops: CDR1 MNHEY, CDR2 SMNVEV (reference sequence). CDR3 DNA: TGTGCCAGCAGTGCGAACAGGGAAATCGGGGGCTACACCTTC. Amino acids: CASSANREIGGYTF.

The chain is built from TRBV5-5 and TRBJ2-2; TRBD2 matches 9 bases. The trim removed 2 bases at V and 5 bases at J, leaving 7 bases unmatched. The V gene's germline CDR1 is SGHKS and CDR2 YYEKEE (reference sequence). This CDR3 contains 16 residues. The CDR3 DNA reads TGTGCCAGCAGCTTCTCGGCGGGGGGGCGAACCGGGGAGCTGTTTTTT. Residues: CASSFSAGGRTGELFF.

CDR3 loop: CASSLASGAPPTQYF. The CDR3 DNA reads as TGTGCCAGCAGCTTGGCTAGCGGGGCCCCCCCTACGCAGTATTTT. The chain carries TRBV5-8 and TRBJ2-3, with TRBD2 identical over 9 bases. V trimming: 0 bases; J trimming: 8 bases; junction bases outside the gene matches: 7. The CDR3 totals 15 residues. CDR1 and CDR2 (germline): SGHTS, YDEGEE.

The V call is TRBV12-3 or TRBV12-4, the J call TRBJ1-2; 8 bases map to TRBD1. The CDR3 has 13 amino acids. The V segment lost 3 bases and the J segment 6 bases; nucleotides outside the gene matches: 3. This CDR3 is CASSFDRGHGYTF. In DNA form, the CDR3 reads TGTGCCAGCAGTTTCGACAGGGGACATGGCTACACCTTC.

The CDR3 nucleotides read TGTGCCAGCAGCGAGGGGATGAACACTGAAGCTTTCTTT. Amino acids: CASSEGMNTEAFF. The V call is TRBV9, the J call TRBJ1-1; weak D call: TRBD1 (5 bases). The germline gives CDR1 SGDLS, CDR2 YYNGEE. The CDR3 is 13 residues long. V was shortened by 3 bases and J by 0 bases, with 6 bases between the two germline ends.

The rearrangement joins TRBV19 to TRBJ1-5, with D possibly being TRBD1 (5 bases). Germline assignment: CDR1 LNHDA and CDR2 SQIVND (reference sequence). The CDR3 loop spans 14 amino acids. Trimming pared 2 bases from V and 6 bases from J, leaving 11 bases between. In DNA, the CDR3 is TGTGCCAGTAGTATATCCAGGGATACTCAGCCCCAGCATTTT. Amino acid sequence: CASSISRDTQPQHF.

This rearrangement joins TRBV5-1 to TRBJ1-2; D is possibly TRBD1 (5 bases). V gave up 2 bases and J gave up 2 bases, with 16 bases separating them. The CDR3 extends over 16 amino acids. CDR1 and CDR2 from the germline V gene are SGHRS and YFSETQ. The CDR3 spells CASSFTAGQGNYGYTF. CDR3 DNA sequence: TGCGCCAGCAGCTTCACCGCCGGGCAGGGCAACTATGGCTACACCTTC. Combining the CDR3 with reference TRBV5-1 and TRBJ1-2 gives the whole variable domain KAGVTQTPRYLIKTRGQQVTLSCSPISGHRSVSWYQQTPGQGLQFLFEYFSETQRNKGNFPGRFSGRQFSNSRSEMNVSTLELGDSALYLCASSFTAGQGNYGYTFGSGTRLTVV.